The clone carrying this TCR beta chain was observed a few times. Its antigen is not identified. The sample originates from a study of T cell repertoires in cytomegalovirus infection. Study overall: Evidence of both CMV infection and a matching HLA type came from public TCR beta signatures.

Using its own MiXCR run on the reads, TCRdb lists one record per CDR3 protein. The data hold hundreds of thousands of distinct CDR3 sequences, with around 35% observed a single time. Findings and caveats of the study: The ex vivo response was dominated by HLA-C-restricted CMV-specific TCR beta clonotypes. Carriers of CMV plus the relevant HLA were identified by cumulative public TCR beta family frequency.

This CDR3 has 13 amino acids. Trimming took 0 bases from V and 5 from J, leaving 7 bases between them. Germline V gene lookup returns CDR1 SGHDN and CDR2 FVKESK. The chain links TRBV14 to TRBJ1-1; no firm D call. The specimen was cultured PBMCs, collected from culture after CMV antigen stimulation. The TCR comes from a human donor in good health (CMV status not recorded). Some clones in this sample may be carry-over from other donors' samples. In nucleotides, the CDR3 is TGTGCCAGCAGCCAAGAATGGTTTACTGAAGCTTTCTTT. Its translation: CASSQEWFTEAFF.